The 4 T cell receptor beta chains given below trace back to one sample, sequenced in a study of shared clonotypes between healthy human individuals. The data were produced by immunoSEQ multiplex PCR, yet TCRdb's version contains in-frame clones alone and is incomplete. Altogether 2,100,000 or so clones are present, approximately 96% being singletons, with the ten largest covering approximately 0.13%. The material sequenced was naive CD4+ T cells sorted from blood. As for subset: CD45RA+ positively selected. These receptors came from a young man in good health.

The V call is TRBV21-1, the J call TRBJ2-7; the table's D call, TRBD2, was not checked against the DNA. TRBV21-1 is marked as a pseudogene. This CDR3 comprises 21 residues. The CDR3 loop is CASSKRRVRTSGRRAYYEQYF. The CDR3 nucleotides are TGTGCCAGCAGCAAAAGGCGGGTCCGGACTAGCGGGAGACGAGCTTATTACGAGCAGTACTTC.

The CDR3 region is CASRRLAGATGELFF. In DNA form, the CDR3 reads TGTGCCAGCAGACGACTAGCGGGAGCTACCGGGGAGCTGTTTTTT. V gene TRBV6-6 combines with J gene TRBJ2-2; 12 nucleotides align to TRBD2. V was clipped by 6 bases and J by 5 bases; unmatched bases: 4. The CDR3 has 15 amino acids. Germline CDR1 MNHNY, CDR2 SVGAGI (reference sequence).

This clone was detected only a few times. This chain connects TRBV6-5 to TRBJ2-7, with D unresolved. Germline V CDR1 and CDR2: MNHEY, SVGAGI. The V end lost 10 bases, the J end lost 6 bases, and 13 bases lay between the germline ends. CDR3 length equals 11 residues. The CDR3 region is CATRGSGEQYF. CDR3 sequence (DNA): TGTGCCACCCGAGGTTCTGGCGAGCAGTACTTC.

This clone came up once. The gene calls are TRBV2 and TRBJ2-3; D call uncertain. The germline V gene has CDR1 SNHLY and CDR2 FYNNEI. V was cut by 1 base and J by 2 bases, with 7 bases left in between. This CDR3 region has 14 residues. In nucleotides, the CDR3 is TGTGCCAGCAGTGAAGTCGTCGACACAGATACGCAGTATTTT. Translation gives CASSEVVDTDTQYF.